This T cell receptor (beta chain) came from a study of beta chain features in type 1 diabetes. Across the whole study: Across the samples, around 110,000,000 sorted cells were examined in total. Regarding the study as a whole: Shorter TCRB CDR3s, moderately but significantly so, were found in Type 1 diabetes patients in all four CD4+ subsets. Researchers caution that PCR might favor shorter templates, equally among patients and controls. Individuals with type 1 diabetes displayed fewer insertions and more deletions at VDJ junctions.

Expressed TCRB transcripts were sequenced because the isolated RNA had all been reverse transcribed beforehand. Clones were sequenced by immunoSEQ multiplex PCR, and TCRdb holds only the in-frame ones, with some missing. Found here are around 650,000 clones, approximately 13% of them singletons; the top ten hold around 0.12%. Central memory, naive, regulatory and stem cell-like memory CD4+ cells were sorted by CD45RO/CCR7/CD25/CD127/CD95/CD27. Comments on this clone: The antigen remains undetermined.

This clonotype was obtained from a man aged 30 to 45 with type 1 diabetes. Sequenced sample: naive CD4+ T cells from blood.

CDR3 in DNA: TGTGCCAGCAGACGACAGGGAAGTTATCTTGAGCAGTTCTTC. Translation gives CASRRQGSYLEQFF. The V call is TRBV6-1, the J call TRBJ2-1, with 7 bases aligning to TRBD1. The CDR3 contains 14 residues. Germline assignment: CDR1 MNHNS and CDR2 SASEGT. V shed 6 bases, J shed 9 bases, and the junction held 11 bases outside the gene matches.